The present T cell receptor beta chain was sequenced within a study of siplizumab effects on memory and regulatory T cells. Findings and caveats of the study: Apparently key alloresponse contributors, naive T cells also seemed more diverse than memory cells.

Sequencing was performed with immunoSEQ multiplex PCR; in TCRdb, only in-frame clones are kept and a portion is missing. The table records about 72,000 clones, about 90% of them present only once. Germline CDR1 reads MNHGY; CDR2 reads SVAAGI. V was clipped by 3 bases and J by 2 bases; unmatched bases: 5. This CDR3 is built from 15 residues. As for this clone: The antigen is undetermined.

The chain couples TRBV6-9 to TRBJ1-2; 8 nucleotides match TRBD1. The sample taken for sequencing was CD8+ T cells sorted from blood. This TCR came from a human donor in good health. CDR3 DNA sequence: TGTGCCAGCAGTTACTGGACAGGGAGAAACTATGGCTACACCTTC. It is translated as CASSYWTGRNYGYTF.